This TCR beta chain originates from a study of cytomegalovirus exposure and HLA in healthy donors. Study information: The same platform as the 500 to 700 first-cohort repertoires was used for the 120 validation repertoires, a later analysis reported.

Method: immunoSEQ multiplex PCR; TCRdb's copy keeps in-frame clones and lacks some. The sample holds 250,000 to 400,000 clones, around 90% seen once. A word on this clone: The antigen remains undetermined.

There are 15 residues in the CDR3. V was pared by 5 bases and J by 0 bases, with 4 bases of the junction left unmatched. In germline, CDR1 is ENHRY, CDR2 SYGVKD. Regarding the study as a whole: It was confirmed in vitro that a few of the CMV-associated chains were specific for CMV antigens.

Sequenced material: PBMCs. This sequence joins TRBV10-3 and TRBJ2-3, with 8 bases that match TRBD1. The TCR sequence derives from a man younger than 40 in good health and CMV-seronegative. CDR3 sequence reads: CAISPGQVSTDTQYF. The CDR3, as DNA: TGTGCCATCAGTCCGGGACAGGTTAGCACAGATACGCAGTATTTT.